This T cell receptor (beta chain) comes out of a study of Ad26.COV2.S vaccination and SARS-CoV-2 variants. Regarding the study as a whole: Estimates derived from TCR breadth and depth analyses may have underestimated total T cell responses.

Points on this clone: Its specificity is unknown.

The germline V gene has CDR1 SEHNR and CDR2 FQNEAQ (reference sequence). The junction had 3 bases not matched to a gene; V was cut back by 3 bases and J by 2 bases. This CDR3 has 15 amino acids. The treatment: roughly 19 received Ad26.COV2.S at low or high dose, single or two shots; a few received placebo; per-sample allocation not given. At day 63 after the first vaccine or placebo injection, samples were drawn. An adult donor aged 18-55 years was enrolled in Boston. Here immunoSEQ multiplex PCR was the method, and the copy in TCRdb shows in-frame clones only, minus some. The sample includes 350,000 to 450,000 clones, 89% of them seen just once.

This TCR was sampled from a person between 18 and 60 years old who received the Ad26.COV2.S COVID-19 vaccine or a placebo. Specimen: peripheral blood, collected in a trial of Ad26.COV2.S vaccine versus placebo. The rearrangement links TRBV7-9 to TRBJ2-3; TRBD1 agrees at 9 bases. CDR3 sequence: CASSFRTGVTDTQYF. The CDR3 region has the DNA TGTGCCAGCAGCTTTCGGACAGGGGTCACAGATACGCAGTATTTT.